This T cell receptor (beta chain) comes out of a study of blood T cell repertoires in COVID-19. V lost 3 bases, J lost 6 bases, and 11 bases lay in between. CDR3 length: 13 amino acids. Germline-derived CDR1 and CDR2 are KGHSH and LQKENI. TCRdb's copy holds only in-frame clones and misses some; the assay was immunoSEQ multiplex PCR. The sample shows about 160,000 clones, around 80% of them seen only once. The sequence was collected from a woman of 80 years or more with active or convalescent COVID-19. The sequencing sample was made of peripheral blood. The chain recombines TRBV18 with TRBJ1-1; D remains ambiguous. CDR3 nucleotides: TGTGCCAGCTCACCCCTTTCGGGGTCTGAAGCTTTCTTT. Residues: CASSPLSGSEAFF.